This is a list of T cell receptor beta chains from one sample in a study of blood T cell repertoires in COVID-19. Produced via immunoSEQ multiplex PCR; TCRdb's table is partial and in-frame only. This sample yields about 160,000 clones, of which around four fifths are seen a single time; 3.5% to 4% belongs to the top ten. The sample taken for sequencing was PBMCs or T cells enriched from blood (not recorded which). These receptors came from a woman in her forties or fifties in a cohort exposed to, infected with or recovered from COVID-19 (not recorded which). Each CDR3 is given with its conserved first and last residue. The order of the fields is clone size, V gene, J gene, CDR3 length, D gene, CDR3 DNA, CDR3 protein. The D gene is left open where the match is weak. The size entry is marked missing in some rows and otherwise reads once, few, many or a size class.

NA	TRBV5-6	TRBJ2-7	15	TRBD1	TGTGCCAGCAGCTTGAACAGGGGCCTAGGACTGGAGCAGTACTTC	CASSLNRGLGLEQYF
NA	TRBV5-4	TRBJ1-4	18	NA	TGTGCCAGCAGCTTGGCCCCACCGGGGGATACGCGGAATGAAAAACTGTTTTTT	CASSLAPPGDTRNEKLFF
NA	TRBV18	TRBJ2-1	15	TRBD2	TGTGCCAGCTCACCATGGCGGGAGGTCTACAATGAGCAGTTCTTC	CASSPWREVYNEQFF
NA	TRBV18	TRBJ2-7	14	TRBD1	TGTGCCAGCTCACCCGGGACAGTTACCTACGAGCAGTACTTC	CASSPGTVTYEQYF
NA	TRBV15	TRBJ1-1	13	NA	TGTGCCACCAGATTTACCGGGGACACTGAAGCTTTCTTT	CATRFTGDTEAFF
few	TRBV5-6	TRBJ1-2	13	NA	TGTGCCAGCAGCGTGGAGGGGGTCAATGGCTACACCTTC	CASSVEGVNGYTF
NA	TRBV29-1	TRBJ1-3	15	NA	TGCAGCGTTGAAGGGGGAAGCAGGGTTGGAAACACCATATATTTT	CSVEGGSRVGNTIYF
NA	TRBV5-1	TRBJ2-1	15	TRBD2	TGCGCCAGCAGCCGGGGACTAGCGGGAGAGAGTGAGCAGTTCTTC	CASSRGLAGESEQFF
NA	TRBV5-1	TRBJ2-7	16	NA	TGCGCCAGCAGCTTTTCAAGTCTAGACAGAGAGTACGAGCAGTACTTC	CASSFSSLDREYEQYF
NA	TRBV3-1/TRBV3-2	TRBJ2-7	15	NA	TGTGCCAGCAGCCCTGTGGCGGGACCAAACTACGAGCAGTACTTC	CASSPVAGPNYEQYF
once	TRBV19	TRBJ2-7	12	NA	TGTGCCAGTAGTATGACAGACTACGAGCAGTACTTC	CASSMTDYEQYF
NA	TRBV28	TRBJ2-5	15	TRBD2	TGTGCCAGCAGTTGGGGGGGGAGGCCACAAGAGACCCAGTACTTC	CASSWGGRPQETQYF
NA	TRBV3-1/TRBV3-2	TRBJ2-1	14	TRBD2	TGTGCCACCTCCATAGGGACTAAGGTGAATGAGCAGTTCTTC	CATSIGTKVNEQFF
NA	TRBV5-1	TRBJ1-2	15	NA	TGCGCCAGCAGCGGTCGGACAGAAACTAACTATGGCTACACCTTC	CASSGRTETNYGYTF
once	TRBV5-1	TRBJ1-1	14	NA	TGCGCCAGCAGCTTTTACAGGCCCAACACTGAAGCTTTCTTT	CASSFYRPNTEAFF
once	TRBV25-1	TRBJ2-1	16	TRBD2	TGTGCCAGCAGTGCCTTGGGACTAACCCCCTACAATGAGCAGTTCTTC	CASSALGLTPYNEQFF
NA	TRBV4-3	TRBJ1-6	16	NA	TGCGCCAGCAGCCAAGATCACAGAGGGAATAATTCACCCCTCCACTTT	CASSQDHRGNNSPLHF
NA	TRBV2	TRBJ1-5	14	NA	TGTGCCAGCAGGGGACAAGATAGCAATCAGCCCCAGCATTTT	CASRGQDSNQPQHF
NA	TRBV29-1	TRBJ2-3	15	NA	TGCAGCGCCCGAGGCGACGGCACTAGCACAGATACGCAGTATTTT	CSARGDGTSTDTQYF
NA	TRBV7-2	TRBJ2-3	13	NA	TGTGCCAGCAGCTTAGAGGTGGGAAGGGAGAAGTATTTT	CASSLEVGREKYF